The 10 T cell receptor beta chains in this list originate from one sample, sequenced in a study of Graves' ophthalmopathy and Graves' hyperthyroidism. Amplification from RNA transcripts yielded the TCR beta CDR3 regions. HTBI primers were used in a first-round RT-PCR, which preceded a second-round multiplex PCR. A single record per CDR3 protein comes from TCRdb applying MiXCR to the multiplex PCR reads. This table has 580,000 or so distinct CDR3 sequences, just under 40% appearing once. The sequencing sample was made of peripheral blood or thyroid tissue (not recorded which). Every receptor here comes from an adult man with Graves' hyperthyroidism.

The chain uses TRBV9 and TRBJ1-4; D call uncertain. V was shortened by 5 bases and J by 2 bases, with 19 bases between the two germline ends. This CDR3 has 17 amino acids. CDR1 is SGDLS, CDR2 YYNGEE, per germline. DNA for the CDR3: TGTGCCAGCAGTTTAGCCCGTCGTCAGGCTACTAATGAAAAACTGTTTTTT. Its protein product is CASSLARRQATNEKLFF.

The rearrangement joins TRBV5-1 to TRBJ1-1; D is possibly TRBD1 (6 bases). CDR1 is SGHRS, CDR2 YFSETQ, per germline. CDR3 length: 18 residues. The V and J ends lost 1 base and 4 bases respectively, with 23 bases between them. Here the CDR3 DNA reads TGCGCCAGCAGCTTGTTGGGGCCCGGGGGGGCGCGGGTCACTGAAGCTTTCTTT. Amino acid sequence: CASSLLGPGGARVTEAFF.

The sample holds a few counts of this clonotype. The CDR3 here is CASSPSPGDSYEQYF. The CDR3 nucleotides read TGTGCCAGCAGCCCCTCCCCAGGGGACTCCTACGAGCAGTACTTC. V is TRBV5-5 and J is TRBJ2-7; possible D gene TRBD1, 6 bases. Deletions cut 4 bases from V and 0 bases from J, with 14 bases between. Germline assignment: CDR1 SGHKS and CDR2 YYEKEE (reference sequence). There are 15 residues in the CDR3.

This clonotype occurred a few times. V is TRBV7-2 and J is TRBJ1-4, with 9 bases identical to TRBD1. With 5 bases clipped from V and 6 bases from J, the junction kept 7 bases outside the gene matches. Germline V gives CDR1 SGHTA, CDR2 FQGNSA. This CDR3 is 15 amino acids long. CDR3 in DNA: TGTGCCAGCAGCCCAGGACAGGGGCGAGATGAAAAACTGTTTTTT. It encodes CASSPGQGRDEKLFF.

With respect to this clonotype: Compared with germline, one end of the junction differs, possibly owing to a read error. The CDR3 sequence is CAISQPAGQGTNTGELFF. Written as DNA, the CDR3 is TGTGCCATCAGCCAACCCGCTGGACAGGGAACGAACACCGGGGAGCTGTTTTTT. The rearrangement uses TRBV14 and TRBJ2-2, with 8 bases lining up with TRBD1. Germline CDR1 and CDR2: SGHDN and FVKESK. There are 18 residues in the CDR3.

This clonotype was seen repeatedly, ten times or more. The chain combines TRBV29-1 with TRBJ2-2; D unresolved. Germline V gives CDR1 SQVTM, CDR2 ANQGSEA. This CDR3 has 16 residues. V lost 2 bases and J lost 5, with 18 bases in between. The CDR3, as DNA: TGCAGCGTTGAATGGGCGACTTGGGGTAGGACCGGGGAGCTGTTTTTT. It translates to CSVEWATWGRTGELFF.

This clonotype was detected many times. The gene calls are TRBV12-3 or TRBV12-4 and TRBJ1-6, with 8 positions matching TRBD1. J lost 9 bases, V lost 2 bases, and 3 bases had no gene match. This CDR3 has 14 amino acids. The CDR3 loop is CASSLQGAGSPLHF. CDR3 bases: TGTGCCAGCAGTTTACAGGGGGCAGGTTCACCCCTCCACTTT.

This clonotype has at least ten counts. CDR3 in amino acids: CASSPVSRKEGGYTF. The CDR3 coding sequence is TGTGCCAGCAGCCCTGTATCGAGAAAAGAGGGTGGCTACACCTTC. V usage is TRBV7-6 and J usage is TRBJ1-2; D gene ambiguous. V gave up 5 bases and J gave up 7 bases, with 20 bases separating them. The CDR3 is 15 amino acids. Germline values: CDR1 SGHVS, CDR2 FNYEAQ.

This chain joins TRBV7-9 and TRBJ2-2, with TRBD1 matching over 7 bases. V shed 2 bases, J shed 3 bases, and the junction held 6 bases outside the gene matches. Per germline, CDR1 SEHNR and CDR2 FQNEAQ (reference sequence). The CDR3 covers 16 residues. The DNA for the CDR3 is TGTGCCAGCAGCTTATTTACAGGGGTCGACACCGGGGAGCTGTTTTTT. Translated: CASSLFTGVDTGELFF.

This clonotype has only one observation. The rearrangement uses TRBV7-6 and TRBJ2-7; maybe TRBD1 (7 bases). Germline assignment: CDR1 SGHVS and CDR2 FNYEAQ. Trimming pared 2 bases from V and 0 bases from J, leaving 14 bases between. This CDR3 is 16 amino acids long. As DNA, the CDR3 is TGTGCCAGCAGCTTAAGGCAGGGGGGTAACTCCTACGAGCAGTACTTC. Translation gives CASSLRQGGNSYEQYF.